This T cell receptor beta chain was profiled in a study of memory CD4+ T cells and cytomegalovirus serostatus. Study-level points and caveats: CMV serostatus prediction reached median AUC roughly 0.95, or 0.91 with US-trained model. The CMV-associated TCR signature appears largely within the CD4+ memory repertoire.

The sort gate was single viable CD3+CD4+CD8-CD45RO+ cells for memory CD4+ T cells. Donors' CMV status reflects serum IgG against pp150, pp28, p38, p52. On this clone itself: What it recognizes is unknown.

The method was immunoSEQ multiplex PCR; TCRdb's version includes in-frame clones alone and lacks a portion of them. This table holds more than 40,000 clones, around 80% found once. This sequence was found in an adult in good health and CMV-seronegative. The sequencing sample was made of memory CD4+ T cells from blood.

CDR3 amino acids: CASSLDSGRVRAGELFF. In nucleotides, the CDR3 is TGTGCCAGCAGTCTTGATAGCGGGAGGGTAAGAGCCGGGGAGCTGTTTTTT. This chain uses TRBV28 with TRBJ2-2, with 11 nucleotides matching TRBD2. There are 17 residues in the CDR3. Germline values: CDR1 MDHEN, CDR2 SYDVKM. V lost 5 bases to trimming and J lost 6 bases; unmatched junction nucleotides: 11.